Only a few counts were recorded for the clone carrying this TCR beta chain. Its specificity is unknown. A 3' RACE protocol on RNA, with unique molecular identifiers, produced the TCR library. In TCRdb, the 3' RACE reads were re-called with MiXCR into one record per CDR3 protein. The table includes around 47,000 distinct CDR3 sequences, around 4% detected once. Indicated treatment: PENTA 11 planned treatment interruption arm or continuous ART arm. V lost 10 bases and J lost 4, with 13 bases in between. The CDR3 sequence is 12 residues long. Germline V gene data show CDR1 as MNHNS and CDR2 as SASEGT. These data are taken from a study of HIV-infected children after antiretroviral therapy interruption. Study overall: EBV and CMV exposure was recorded in most children. Interruption-arm sampling covered weeks 0, 12, interruption end (24 or 48), and about 3 years post-study. Findings of the study overall: By the end of treatment interruption, naive CD4+ clonality (Gini) increased.

The clonotype originates from a pool of human donors with HIV. The rearrangement links TRBV6-1 to TRBJ1-1; D is unresolved. The material was CD45RA+ CD4+ T cells from PBMCs, pooled from several time points, obtained from a donor given antiretroviral therapy, either interrupted or continuous. The subset was: naive CD4+ CD45RA+ CD45RO- T cells. CDR3 coding DNA: TGTGCCACCCGGGCCGGACGCACTGAAGCTTTCTTT. Residues: CATRAGRTEAFF.